These 20 T cell receptor beta chains originate from one sample sequenced in a study of cytotoxic CD8 clonotypes in ibrutinib-treated CLL. Profiling relied on immunoSEQ multiplex PCR, and the TCRdb table lists in-frame clones only, not all of them. The sample includes more than 200,000 clones, 79% seen only once; the top ten take roughly 11%. Sequencing used PBMCs, obtained after 12 months of ibrutinib treatment. The receptors here all came from a human donor with chronic lymphocytic leukemia.

The V call is TRBV6-5, the J call TRBJ1-2; 7 bases map to TRBD1. The germline V gene encodes CDR1 MNHEY and CDR2 SVGAGI. CDR3 size: 14 residues. V gave up 4 bases and J gave up 6 bases; unmatched junction bases: 8. The CDR3 region has the DNA TGTGCCAGCAGTTTCTCGACAGGGAAGAATGGCTACACCTTC. Its protein product is CASSFSTGKNGYTF.

The chain is built from TRBV7-9 and TRBJ1-2; a possible D gene is TRBD1 (6 bases). Germline V gene lookup returns CDR1 SEHNR and CDR2 FQNEAQ (reference sequence). This CDR3 spans 15 amino acids. Trimming left V 5 bases short and J 0 bases short, with 13 bases between. The CDR3 region has the DNA TGTGCCAGCAGCCAGGGGTCCGGTTCTAACTATGGCTACACCTTC. It yields the protein CASSQGSGSNYGYTF.

The chain combines TRBV27 with TRBJ2-7; D call uncertain. Trimming left V 6 bases short and J 3 bases short, with 15 bases between. CDR3 length: 14 residues. CDR1 and CDR2 from the germline V gene are MNHEY and SMNVEV (reference sequence). The CDR3: CASSHSQKLYEQYF. Here the CDR3 DNA reads TGTGCCAGCAGCCACAGCCAAAAACTCTACGAGCAGTACTTC.

The chain is built from TRBV10-2 and TRBJ1-2; 11 bases fit TRBD1. With 2 bases clipped from V and 8 bases from J, the junction kept 4 bases outside the gene matches. Germline loops: CDR1 WSHSY, CDR2 SAAADI. The CDR3 is 14 amino acids. The CDR3: CASSERGQGEGYTF. In nucleotides, the CDR3 is TGCGCCAGCAGTGAGAGGGGACAGGGGGAAGGCTACACCTTC.

This clone was counted only a few times. This chain links TRBV4-1 with TRBJ2-2; D is ambiguous. Germline-derived CDR1 and CDR2 are MGHRA and YSYEKL. V lost 4 bases to trimming and J lost 5 bases, with 5 bases between them. The CDR3 is 12 residues long. The CDR3 DNA is TGCGCCAGCAGCCTCCAAACCGGGGAGCTGTTTTTT. Translating it yields CASSLQTGELFF.

The chain uses TRBV15 and TRBJ2-5; no definite D call. Germline V gene data show CDR1 as LNHNV and CDR2 as YYDKDF (reference sequence). The CDR3 contains 15 residues. The V gene lost 1 base and the J gene lost 2 bases, with 11 bases spanning the gap. Written as DNA, the CDR3 is TGTGCCACCAGCAGAGGCCCCGTAGGACAAGAGACCCAGTACTTC. This sequence encodes CATSRGPVGQETQYF.

This clone was counted between two and nine times. The CDR3 DNA sequence: TGTGCCGGACAGGGGAGGTACGAGCAGTACTTC. It codes for CAGQGRYEQYF. The rearrangement links TRBV28 to TRBJ2-7; 9 bases agree with TRBD1. Germline V gene sequence: CDR1 MDHEN, CDR2 SYDVKM. The CDR3 consists of 11 residues. The junction had 3 bases not matched to a gene; V was cut back by 11 bases and J by 4 bases.

This clone has a handful of counts. The chain employs TRBV4-1 and TRBJ1-1, with no clear D. V lost 3 bases to trimming and J lost 2 bases, with 7 bases between them. The CDR3 has 13 amino acids. Germline CDR1 reads MGHRA; CDR2 reads YSYEKL. The CDR3 region is CASSQNRNTEAFF. The CDR3 DNA reads TGCGCCAGCAGCCAGAACAGAAACACTGAAGCTTTCTTT.

This clone was found a few times. V is TRBV27 and J is TRBJ1-2, with D possibly TRBD1 on 6 matching bases. Per germline, CDR1 MNHEY and CDR2 SMNVEV (reference sequence). CDR3 length: 11 amino acids. Between the trimmed V and J ends, which lost 3 bases and 10 bases, there was a span of 9 bases. CDR3 DNA sequence: TGTGCCAGCAGTTTCCGGGGGGCCTACACCTTC. This gives the protein CASSFRGAYTF.

The V and J genes are TRBV5-6 and TRBJ2-7; no definite D call. The germline V gene encodes CDR1 SGHDT and CDR2 YYEEEE. The germline V and J ends were trimmed by 4 bases and 3 bases, with 11 bases remaining between them. CDR3 length equals 13 residues. The CDR3 here is CASSLYPNYEQYF. The DNA of the CDR3 is TGTGCCAGCAGCCTTTATCCGAACTACGAGCAGTACTTC.

Here the CDR3 DNA reads TGCGCCAGCAGCCAAGATCGGGGGACAGACTATGGCTACACCTTC. Encoded protein: CASSQDRGTDYGYTF. The chain has TRBV4-1 and TRBJ1-2; the match to TRBD1 covers 7 bases. Looked up from germline, CDR1 is MGHRA and CDR2 is YSYEKL. J gave up 3 bases and V 0 bases, and 4 bases lay outside the gene matches. The CDR3 consists of 15 residues.

The gene calls are TRBV19 and TRBJ2-2, with D possibly matching TRBD2 (5 bases). This CDR3 spans 14 amino acids. Deletions cut 5 bases from V and 3 bases from J, with 10 bases between. The germline gives CDR1 LNHDA, CDR2 SQIVND (reference sequence). The CDR3 is CASSGGSYTGELFF. Written as DNA, the CDR3 is TGTGCCAGTAGTGGAGGATCCTACACCGGGGAGCTGTTTTTT.

CDR3 bases: TGCGCCAGCAGTGGTCAGGCCAGCCAAGAGACCCAGTACTTC. Its translation: CASSGQASQETQYF. This chain links TRBV10-1 with TRBJ2-5; no reliable D call. From germline, CDR1 is WNHNN and CDR2 SYGVQD (reference sequence). V was shortened by 4 bases and J by 1 base, with 10 bases between the two germline ends. This CDR3 contains 14 residues.

The chain uses TRBV6-5 and TRBJ2-1, with 8 positions matching TRBD2. The CDR3 totals 15 residues. V lost 6 bases and J lost 6; bases outside the gene matches: 10. CDR1 MNHEY and CDR2 SVGAGI come from the germline V gene. The CDR3 nucleotides are TGTGCCAGCAGAGACAAGCGGGGGCTCGGCAATGAGCAGTTCTTC. This codes for CASRDKRGLGNEQFF.

The J gene is TRBJ2-3, the V gene TRBV2; D uncertain. CDR1 is SNHLY and CDR2 is FYNNEI in the germline V gene. V lost 6 bases, J lost 6 bases, and 10 bases lay in between. The CDR3 is 12 residues long. Here the CDR3 DNA reads TGTGCCAGCAGCGAGGATGTGGATACGCAGTATTTT. Its translation is CASSEDVDTQYF.

This clone occurred a few times. The chain uses TRBV9 and TRBJ2-2, with TRBD1 as a possible D gene (5 bases). Germline CDR1 reads SGDLS; CDR2 reads YYNGEE. There are 17 residues in the CDR3. The germline V and J ends were trimmed by 4 bases and 3 bases, with 19 bases remaining between them. The CDR3 reads CASSPRMLWGDTGELFF. CDR3 DNA sequence: TGTGCCAGCAGCCCCCGGATGTTATGGGGCGACACCGGGGAGCTGTTTTTT.

The chain couples TRBV27 to TRBJ2-7, with D possibly being TRBD1 (6 bases). The germline CDR1 and CDR2 sequences are MNHEY and SMNVEV (reference sequence). The length of the CDR3 is 16 residues. V dropped 10 bases and J dropped 3 bases, with 25 bases sitting between them. The CDR3 region has the DNA TGTGCCAACGTCCGGACCTTAATGGACAGTGGCTACGAGCAGTACTTC. Its protein is CANVRTLMDSGYEQYF.

This clone was seen just once. The chain carries TRBV6-5 and TRBJ1-1; the D is unclear. Looked up from germline, CDR1 is MNHEY and CDR2 is SVGAGI. This CDR3 is built from 13 residues. Between the trimmed V and J ends, which lost 6 bases and 1 base, there was a span of 9 bases. In DNA, the CDR3 is TGTGCCAGCAGGAGAGATTCGAACACTGAAGCTTTCTTT. This gives the protein CASRRDSNTEAFF.

This clone was seen only a few times. Here the CDR3 reads CAWSTGGGREQYF. CDR3 nucleotides: TGTGCCTGGAGTACGGGCGGAGGACGCGAGCAGTACTTC. V gene TRBV30 combines with J gene TRBJ2-7; weak D call: TRBD2 (5 bases). Between the trimmed V and J ends, which lost 2 bases and 6 bases, there was a span of 14 bases. CDR3 size: 13 residues. From germline, CDR1 is GTSNPN and CDR2 SVGIG (reference sequence).

The chain employs TRBV2 and TRBJ1-6, with TRBD1 matching over 11 bases. Germline V gene lookup returns CDR1 SNHLY and CDR2 FYNNEI. The CDR3 has 18 amino acids. After removal of 9 bases from V and 1 base from J, the junction contained 11 bases not matched to a gene. The CDR3 nucleotides read TGTGCCAGACGAAATCTGGGACAGGGGGTGTCCTATAATTCACCCCTCCACTTT. Translated: CARRNLGQGVSYNSPLHF.